This TCR beta chain was identified in a study of cytomegalovirus exposure and HLA in healthy donors. This clone is a singleton in its sample. V was trimmed by 4 bases and J by 5 bases, leaving 16 bases between them. Germline V gene sequence: CDR1 SGHRS, CDR2 YFSETQ. This CDR3 is built from 15 residues. The PCR had 60 Vbeta and 13 Jbeta primers. Data came from immunoSEQ multiplex PCR; TCRdb stores just in-frame clones and leaves some out. The sample lists 180,000 or so clones, 77% occurring once. The rearrangement joins TRBV5-1 to TRBJ1-5, with no clear D. Sequenced input: PBMCs. The clonotype was recovered from a woman aged 60-70 years in good health and CMV-seropositive. The CDR3 sequence is CASSAYGEVHQPQHF. CDR3 in DNA: TGCGCCAGCAGCGCTTACGGTGAGGTCCATCAGCCCCAGCATTTT.